This T cell receptor beta chain derives from a study of blood T cell repertoires in COVID-19. The table came from immunoSEQ multiplex PCR; TCRdb's copy has only in-frame clones and leaves some out. The sample lists about 320,000 clones; approximately 90% were seen once. The germline CDR1 and CDR2 sequences are SNHLY and FYNNEI. Trimming took off 6 bases at V and 5 bases at J, with 13 bases between the two ends. This CDR3 is 13 amino acids long. This chain connects TRBV2 to TRBJ1-1; possible D gene TRBD1, 6 bases. This receptor was obtained from a woman aged 30 to 39 who had been exposed to COVID-19. The specimen was PBMCs or T cells enriched from blood (not recorded which). The CDR3 DNA sequence: TGTGCCAGCAGGGGAACAGGGAATACTGAAGCTTTCTTT. This translates into CASRGTGNTEAFF.